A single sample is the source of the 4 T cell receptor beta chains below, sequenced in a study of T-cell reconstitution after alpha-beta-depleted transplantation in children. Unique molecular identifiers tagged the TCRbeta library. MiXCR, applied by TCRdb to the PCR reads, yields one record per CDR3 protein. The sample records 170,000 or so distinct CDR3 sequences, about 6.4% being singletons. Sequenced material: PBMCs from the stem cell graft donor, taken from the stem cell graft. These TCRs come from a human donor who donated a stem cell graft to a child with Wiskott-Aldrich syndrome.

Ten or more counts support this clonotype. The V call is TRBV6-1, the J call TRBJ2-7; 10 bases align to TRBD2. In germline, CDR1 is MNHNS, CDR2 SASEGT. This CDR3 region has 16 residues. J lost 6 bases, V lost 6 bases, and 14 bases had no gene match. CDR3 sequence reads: CASSGILAGRQIEQYF. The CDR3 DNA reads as TGTGCCAGCAGCGGTATACTAGCGGGACGCCAAATCGAGCAGTACTTC.

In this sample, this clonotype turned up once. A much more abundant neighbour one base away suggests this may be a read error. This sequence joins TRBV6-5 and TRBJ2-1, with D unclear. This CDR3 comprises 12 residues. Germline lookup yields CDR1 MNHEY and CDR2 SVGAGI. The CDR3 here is CASSSRYNEQLF. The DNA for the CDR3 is TGTGCCAGCAGTTCAAGATACAATGAGCAGCTCTTC.

This chain's CDR3 is CASSSPQSGNTIYF. The DNA of the CDR3 is TGTGCCAGCAGCTCTCCTCAGTCTGGAAACACCATATATTTT. The chain couples TRBV7-9 to TRBJ1-3; D is ambiguous. The germline gives CDR1 SEHNR, CDR2 FQNEAQ (reference sequence). Trimming stripped 4 bases from V and 1 base from J, with 8 bases between. The CDR3 has 14 residues.

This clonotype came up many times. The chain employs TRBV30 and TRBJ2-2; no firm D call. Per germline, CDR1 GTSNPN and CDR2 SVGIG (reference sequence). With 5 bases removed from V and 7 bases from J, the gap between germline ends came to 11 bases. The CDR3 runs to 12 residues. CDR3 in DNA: TGTGCCTGGGATGATTTCGGCGGGGAGCTGTTTTTT. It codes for CAWDDFGGELFF.